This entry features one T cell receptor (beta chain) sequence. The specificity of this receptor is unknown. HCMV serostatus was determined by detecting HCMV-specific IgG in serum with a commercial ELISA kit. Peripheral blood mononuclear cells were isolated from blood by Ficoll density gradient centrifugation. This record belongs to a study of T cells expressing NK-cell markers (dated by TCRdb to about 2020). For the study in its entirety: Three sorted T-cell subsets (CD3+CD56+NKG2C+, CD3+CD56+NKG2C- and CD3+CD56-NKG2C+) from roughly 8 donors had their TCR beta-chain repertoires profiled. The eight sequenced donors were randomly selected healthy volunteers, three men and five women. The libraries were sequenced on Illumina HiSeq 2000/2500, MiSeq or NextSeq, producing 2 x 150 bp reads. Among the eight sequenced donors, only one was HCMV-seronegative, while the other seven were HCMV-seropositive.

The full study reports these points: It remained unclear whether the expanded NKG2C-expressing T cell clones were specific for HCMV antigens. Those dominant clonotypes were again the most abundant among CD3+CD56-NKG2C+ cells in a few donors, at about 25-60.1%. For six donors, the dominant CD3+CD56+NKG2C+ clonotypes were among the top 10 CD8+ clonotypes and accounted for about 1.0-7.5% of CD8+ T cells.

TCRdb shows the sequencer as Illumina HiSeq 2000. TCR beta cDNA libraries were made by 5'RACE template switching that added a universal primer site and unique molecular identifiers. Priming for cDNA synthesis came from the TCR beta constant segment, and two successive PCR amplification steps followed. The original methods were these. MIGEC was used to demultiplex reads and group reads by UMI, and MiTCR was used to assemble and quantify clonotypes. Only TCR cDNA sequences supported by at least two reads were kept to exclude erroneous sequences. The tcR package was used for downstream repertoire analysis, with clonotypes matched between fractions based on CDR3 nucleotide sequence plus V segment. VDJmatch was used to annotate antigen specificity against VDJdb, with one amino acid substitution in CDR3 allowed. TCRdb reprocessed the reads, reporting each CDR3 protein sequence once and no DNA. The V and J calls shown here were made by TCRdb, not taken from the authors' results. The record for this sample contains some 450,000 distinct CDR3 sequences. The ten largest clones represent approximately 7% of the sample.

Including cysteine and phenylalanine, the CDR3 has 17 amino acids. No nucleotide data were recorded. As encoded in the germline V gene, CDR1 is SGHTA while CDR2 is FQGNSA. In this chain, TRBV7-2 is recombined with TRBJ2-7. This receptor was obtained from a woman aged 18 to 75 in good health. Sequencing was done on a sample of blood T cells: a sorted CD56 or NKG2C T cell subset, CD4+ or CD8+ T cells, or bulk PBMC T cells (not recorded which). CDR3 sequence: CASSLALVATRTYEQYF.